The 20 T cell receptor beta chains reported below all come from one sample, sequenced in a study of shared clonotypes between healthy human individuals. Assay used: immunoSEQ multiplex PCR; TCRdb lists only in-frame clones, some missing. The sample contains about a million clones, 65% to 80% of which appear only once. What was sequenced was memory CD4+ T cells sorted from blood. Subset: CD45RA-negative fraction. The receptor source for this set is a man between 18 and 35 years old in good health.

CDR3 DNA: TGTGCCAGCAGCCGACAGGGAGAGCGAGCCGGGGAGCTGTTTTTT. Its protein product is CASSRQGERAGELFF. This chain links TRBV5-7 with TRBJ2-2; 7 bases fit TRBD1. TRBV5-7 is reported as an ORF; its role is uncertain. The CDR3 consists of 15 residues. V trimming: 4 bases; J trimming: 6 bases; junction bases outside the gene matches: 9.

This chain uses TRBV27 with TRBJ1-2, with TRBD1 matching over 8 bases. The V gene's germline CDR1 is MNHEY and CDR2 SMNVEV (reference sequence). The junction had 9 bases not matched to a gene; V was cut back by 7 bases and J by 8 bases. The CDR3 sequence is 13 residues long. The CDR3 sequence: CASTNRGGHGYTF. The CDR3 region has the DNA TGTGCCAGCACCAACAGGGGGGGGCACGGCTACACCTTC.

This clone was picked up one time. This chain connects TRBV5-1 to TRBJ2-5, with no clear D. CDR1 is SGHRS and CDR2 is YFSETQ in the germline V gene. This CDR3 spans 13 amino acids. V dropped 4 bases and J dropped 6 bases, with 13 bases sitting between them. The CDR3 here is CASSAERLQTQYF. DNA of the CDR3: TGCGCCAGCAGCGCCGAGCGTTTGCAGACCCAGTACTTC.

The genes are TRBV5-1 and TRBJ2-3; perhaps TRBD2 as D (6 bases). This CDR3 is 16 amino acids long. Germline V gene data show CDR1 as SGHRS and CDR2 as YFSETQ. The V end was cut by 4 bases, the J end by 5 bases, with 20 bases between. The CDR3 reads CASSELGAGTIDTQYF. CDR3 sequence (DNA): TGCGCCAGCAGCGAACTCGGAGCGGGCACCATAGATACGCAGTATTTT.

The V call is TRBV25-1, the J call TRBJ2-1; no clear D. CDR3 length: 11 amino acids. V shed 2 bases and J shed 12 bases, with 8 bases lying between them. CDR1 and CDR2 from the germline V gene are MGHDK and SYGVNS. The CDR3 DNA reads TGTGCCAGCAGTGAAGGGATTTGGCAGTTCTTC. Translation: CASSEGIWQFF.

Written as DNA, the CDR3 is TGCGCCAGCAGCTCCGCTAGCGGCCTATACGAGCAGTACTTC. It translates to CASSSASGLYEQYF. The chain employs TRBV5-1 and TRBJ2-7, with 7 bases identical to TRBD2. The CDR3 is 14 amino acids. The trim removed 3 bases at V and 4 bases at J, leaving 7 bases unmatched. Germline CDR1 and CDR2: SGHRS and YFSETQ.

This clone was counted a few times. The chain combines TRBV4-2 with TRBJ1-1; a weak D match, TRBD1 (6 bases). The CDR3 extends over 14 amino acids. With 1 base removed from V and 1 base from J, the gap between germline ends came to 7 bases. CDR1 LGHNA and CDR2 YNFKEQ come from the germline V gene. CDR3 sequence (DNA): TGTGCCAGCAGCCAAGTGGGGGCGAACACTGAAGCTTTCTTT. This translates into CASSQVGANTEAFF.

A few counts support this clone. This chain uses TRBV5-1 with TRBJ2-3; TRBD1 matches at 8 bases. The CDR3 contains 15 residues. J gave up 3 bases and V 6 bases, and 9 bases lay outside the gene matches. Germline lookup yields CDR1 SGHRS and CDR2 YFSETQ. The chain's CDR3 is CASTRQGSDTDTQYF. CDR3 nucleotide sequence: TGCGCCAGCACCCGACAGGGGTCGGATACAGATACGCAGTATTTT.

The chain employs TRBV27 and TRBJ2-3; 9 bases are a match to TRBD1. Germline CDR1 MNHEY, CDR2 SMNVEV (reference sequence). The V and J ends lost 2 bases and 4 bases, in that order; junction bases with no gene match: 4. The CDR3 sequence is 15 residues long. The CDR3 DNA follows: TGTGCCAGCAGTTTAGGGACAGGGAAGGCAGATACGCAGTATTTT. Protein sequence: CASSLGTGKADTQYF.

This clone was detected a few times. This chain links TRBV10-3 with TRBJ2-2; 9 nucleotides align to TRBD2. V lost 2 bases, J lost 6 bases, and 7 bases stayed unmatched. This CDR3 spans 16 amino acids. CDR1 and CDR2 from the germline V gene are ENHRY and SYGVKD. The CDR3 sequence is CAISEPGTSTAGELFF. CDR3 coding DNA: TGTGCCATCAGTGAGCCCGGGACTAGCACCGCCGGGGAGCTGTTTTTT.

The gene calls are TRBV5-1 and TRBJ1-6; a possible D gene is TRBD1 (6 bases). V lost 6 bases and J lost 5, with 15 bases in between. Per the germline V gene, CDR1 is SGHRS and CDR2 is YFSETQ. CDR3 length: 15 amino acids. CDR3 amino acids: CASTQAGTNNSPLHF. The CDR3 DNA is TGCGCCAGCACCCAAGCCGGGACAAATAATTCACCCCTCCACTTT. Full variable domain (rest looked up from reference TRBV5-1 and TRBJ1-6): KAGVTQTPRYLIKTRGQQVTLSCSPISGHRSVSWYQQTPGQGLQFLFEYFSETQRNKGNFPGRFSGRQFSNSRSEMNVSTLELGDSALYLCASTQAGTNNSPLHFGNGTRLTVT.

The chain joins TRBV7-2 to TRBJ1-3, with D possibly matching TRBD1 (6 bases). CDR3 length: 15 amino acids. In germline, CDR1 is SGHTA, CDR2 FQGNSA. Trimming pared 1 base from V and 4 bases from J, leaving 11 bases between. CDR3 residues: CASSLEGGYGNTIYF. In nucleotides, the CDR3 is TGTGCCAGCAGCTTAGAGGGGGGGTACGGAAACACCATATATTTT.

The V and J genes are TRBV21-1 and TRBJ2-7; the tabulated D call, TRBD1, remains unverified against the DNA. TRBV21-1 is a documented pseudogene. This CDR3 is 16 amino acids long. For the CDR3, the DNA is TGTGCCAGCAGCAGATTCCGGGACAGGGGAACCTACGAGCAGTACTTC. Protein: CASSRFRDRGTYEQYF.

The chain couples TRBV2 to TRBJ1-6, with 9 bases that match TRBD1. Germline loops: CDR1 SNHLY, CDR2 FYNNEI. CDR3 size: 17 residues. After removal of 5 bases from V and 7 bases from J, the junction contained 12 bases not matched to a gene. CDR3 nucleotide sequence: TGTGCCAGCAGTCTCGCACAGGGGGCGAAACAGAATTCACCCCTCCACTTT. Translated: CASSLAQGAKQNSPLHF.

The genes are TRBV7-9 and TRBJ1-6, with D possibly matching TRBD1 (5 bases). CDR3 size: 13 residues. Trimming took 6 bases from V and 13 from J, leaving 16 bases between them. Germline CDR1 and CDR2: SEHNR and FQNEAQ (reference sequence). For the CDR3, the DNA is TGTGCCAGCAGTAGGGACCTCAAATTCCCCCTCCACTTT. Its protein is CASSRDLKFPLHF.

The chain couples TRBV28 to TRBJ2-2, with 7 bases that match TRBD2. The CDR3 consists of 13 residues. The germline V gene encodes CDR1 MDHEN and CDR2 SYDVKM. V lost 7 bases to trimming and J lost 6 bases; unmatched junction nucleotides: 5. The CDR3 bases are TGTGCCAGCACTCGTGCGGGGGCCGGGGAGCTGTTTTTT. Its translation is CASTRAGAGELFF.

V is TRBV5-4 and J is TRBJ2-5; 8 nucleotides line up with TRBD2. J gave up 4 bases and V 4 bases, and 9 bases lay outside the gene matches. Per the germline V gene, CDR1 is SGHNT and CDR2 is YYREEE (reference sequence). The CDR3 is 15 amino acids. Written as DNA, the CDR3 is TGTGCCAGCAGCCGGGGGGGGGACGTCCGAGAGACCCAGTACTTC. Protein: CASSRGGDVRETQYF.

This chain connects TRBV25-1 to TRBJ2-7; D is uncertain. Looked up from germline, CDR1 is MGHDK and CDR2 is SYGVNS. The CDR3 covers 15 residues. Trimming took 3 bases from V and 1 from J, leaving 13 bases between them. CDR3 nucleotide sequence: TGTGCCAGCAGTGACCCCTTTCAGTATTCCTACGAGCAGTACTTC. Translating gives CASSDPFQYSYEQYF.

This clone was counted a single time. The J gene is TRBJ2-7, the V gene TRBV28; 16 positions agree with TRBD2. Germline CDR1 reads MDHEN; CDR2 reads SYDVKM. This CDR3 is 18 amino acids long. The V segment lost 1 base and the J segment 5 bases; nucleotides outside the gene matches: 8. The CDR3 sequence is CASSLSGTSGGVLDEQYF. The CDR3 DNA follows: TGTGCCAGCAGTTTATCCGGGACTAGCGGGGGGGTTCTTGACGAGCAGTACTTC.

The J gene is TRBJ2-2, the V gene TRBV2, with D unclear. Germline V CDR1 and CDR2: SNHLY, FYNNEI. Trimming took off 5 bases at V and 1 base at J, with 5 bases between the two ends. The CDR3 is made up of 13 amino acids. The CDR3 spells CASSRQNTGELFF. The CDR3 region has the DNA TGTGCCAGCAGTCGACAGAACACCGGGGAGCTGTTTTTT.